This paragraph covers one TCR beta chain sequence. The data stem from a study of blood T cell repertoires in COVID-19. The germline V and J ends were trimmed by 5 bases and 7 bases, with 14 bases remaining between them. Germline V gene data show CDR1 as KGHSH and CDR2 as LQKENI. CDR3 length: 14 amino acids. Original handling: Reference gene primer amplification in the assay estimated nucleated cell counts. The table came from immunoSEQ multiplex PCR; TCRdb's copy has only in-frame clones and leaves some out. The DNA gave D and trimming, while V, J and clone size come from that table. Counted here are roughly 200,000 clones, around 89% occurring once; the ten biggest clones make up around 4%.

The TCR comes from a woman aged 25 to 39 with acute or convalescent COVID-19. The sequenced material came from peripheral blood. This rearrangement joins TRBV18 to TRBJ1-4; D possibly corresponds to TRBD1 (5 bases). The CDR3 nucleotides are TGTGCCAGCTCATCGGGGGAAGTGGGTGAAAAACTGTTTTTT. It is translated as CASSSGEVGEKLFF. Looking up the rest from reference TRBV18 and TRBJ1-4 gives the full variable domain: NAGVMQNPRHLVRRRGQEARLRCSPMKGHSHVYWYRQLPEEGLKFMVYLQKENIIDESGMPKERFSAEFPKEGPSILRIQQVVRGDSAAYFCASSSGEVGEKLFFGSGTQLSVL.